The 24 T cell receptor beta chains below were found in one sample sequenced in a study of blood T cells in healthy people across ages. Primers used in a second PCR of about 6 to 11 cycles were a sample-barcoded 5' primer and a J-beta primer mix. TCRdb re-called the 5' RACE reads with MiXCR, one entry per CDR3 protein. The data hold hundreds of thousands of distinct CDR3 sequences, with 46% observed a single time. The sample taken for sequencing was blood. These receptors all stem from a man older than 75 in good health.

V and J are TRBV9 and TRBJ2-7, with TRBD1 as a possible D gene (5 bases). With 2 bases removed from V and 4 bases from J, the gap between germline ends came to 13 bases. CDR1 and CDR2 (germline): SGDLS, YYNGEE. This CDR3 is 14 amino acids long. Here the CDR3 reads CASSVGGGAYEQYF. Here the CDR3 DNA reads TGTGCCAGCAGCGTGGGTGGTGGGGCTTACGAGCAGTACTTC.

This clonotype occurred many times. This CDR3 is CASSLQGSTEAFF. CDR3 nucleotides: TGTGCCAGCAGCCTTCAGGGCAGCACTGAAGCTTTCTTT. The gene calls are TRBV12-3 or TRBV12-4 and TRBJ1-1; D may be TRBD1 (5 bases). CDR3 length: 13 amino acids. V lost 6 bases and J lost 4, with 12 bases in between.

The chain recombines TRBV29-1 with TRBJ2-7; weak D call: TRBD2 (7 bases). CDR1 and CDR2 (germline): SQVTM, ANQGSEA. The V end lost 3 bases, the J end lost 7 bases, and 13 bases lay between the germline ends. The CDR3 is 12 residues long. CDR3 sequence (DNA): TGCAGCGTTGATGGGGGGGCTGGTGAGCAGTACTTC. Amino acid sequence: CSVDGGAGEQYF.

This clonotype was seen ten or more times. The chain uses TRBV29-1 and TRBJ2-7, with 9 bases that match TRBD2. Looked up from germline, CDR1 is SQVTM and CDR2 is ANQGSEA. This CDR3 contains 14 residues. V shed 3 bases, J shed 6 bases, and the junction held 9 bases outside the gene matches. The CDR3 coding sequence is TGCAGCGTTGACGGGCCTAGCGGGACTCGCGAGCAGTACTTC. This encodes CSVDGPSGTREQYF.

Details on this clonotype: Possible read error: a much larger clone is one base away. This sequence joins TRBV6-1 and TRBJ1-1; D perhaps matches TRBD1 (5 bases). Germline-derived CDR1 and CDR2 are MNHNS and SASEGT. Trimming took 8 bases from V and 5 from J, leaving 12 bases between them. The CDR3 runs to 12 residues. DNA of the CDR3: TGTGCCAGCGGACTTCAGGGAACTGAAGCTTTCTTT. This gives the protein CASGLQGTEAFF.

The chain is built from TRBV6-6 and TRBJ1-5; D remains ambiguous. This CDR3 has 13 amino acids. Germline V gives CDR1 MNHNY, CDR2 SVGAGI (reference sequence). Between the trimmed V and J ends, which lost 5 bases and 4 bases, there was a span of 9 bases. The CDR3: CASSPLGNQPQHF. The DNA for the CDR3 is TGTGCCAGCAGTCCCCTCGGGAATCAGCCCCAGCATTTT.

V gene TRBV12-3 or TRBV12-4 combines with J gene TRBJ2-3, with D hard to call. The CDR3 consists of 12 residues. The V and J ends lost 8 bases and 3 bases respectively, with 9 bases between them. DNA for the CDR3: TGTGCCAGCGCCTCAAGGACAGATACGCAGTATTTT. It encodes CASASRTDTQYF.

The chain has TRBV15 and TRBJ2-3; D is undetermined. V was trimmed by 3 bases and J by 2 bases, leaving 6 bases between them. From germline, CDR1 is LNHNV and CDR2 YYDKDF (reference sequence). The CDR3 length is 13 residues. CDR3 in DNA: TGTGCCACCAGCAGGGCCCCCACAGATACGCAGTATTTT. It codes for CATSRAPTDTQYF.

This chain uses TRBV7-2 with TRBJ1-2, with D possibly being TRBD1 (5 bases). V was clipped by 7 bases and J by 5 bases, with 14 bases between them. Germline values: CDR1 SGHTA, CDR2 FQGNSA. The CDR3 contains 13 residues. DNA for the CDR3: TGTGCCAGCAACCCGACAGTTCTATATGGCTACACCTTC. Translation gives CASNPTVLYGYTF.

This clonotype was seen more than once but under ten times. The chain combines TRBV27 with TRBJ1-2; D is perhaps TRBD1 (6 bases). Germline values: CDR1 MNHEY, CDR2 SMNVEV (reference sequence). V shed 1 base and J shed 7 bases, with 10 bases lying between them. The CDR3 sequence is 13 residues long. The CDR3 DNA reads as TGTGCCAGCAGTTTATTCAGGGGCGGTGGCTACACCTTC. Encoded protein: CASSLFRGGGYTF.

A few counts support this clonotype. The genes are TRBV7-3 and TRBJ2-3; the D gene could be TRBD1 or TRBD2 (5 bases each). The CDR3 is 15 residues long. The V gene lost 0 bases and the J gene lost 3 bases, with 10 bases spanning the gap. Germline values: CDR1 SGHTA, CDR2 FQGTGA. The CDR3 sequence: CASSLTGALTDTQYF. The CDR3 region has the DNA TGTGCCAGCAGCTTAACCGGGGCGCTTACAGATACGCAGTATTTT.

The chain employs TRBV20-1 and TRBJ2-5; TRBD1 matches at 11 bases. Germline V lookup: CDR1 DFQATT, CDR2 SNEGSKA (reference sequence). The length of the CDR3 is 14 residues. V lost 5 bases, J lost 5 bases, and 7 bases stayed unmatched. The DNA for the CDR3 is TGCAGTGCTGCGGACAGGGGGCTAGCGGAGACCCAGTACTTC. Translating it yields CSAADRGLAETQYF.

This clonotype was seen many times. The rearrangement links TRBV20-1 to TRBJ2-3; 9 bases are a match to TRBD2. With 6 bases clipped from V and 3 bases from J, the junction kept 7 bases outside the gene matches. CDR1 DFQATT and CDR2 SNEGSKA come from the germline V gene (reference sequence). The CDR3 consists of 14 residues. The CDR3 DNA follows: TGCAGTGCCAGAAAAAGCGGGAGGACAGATACGCAGTATTTT. Encoded protein: CSARKSGRTDTQYF.

The CDR3 protein is CASSLVGVQETQYF. CDR3 coding DNA: TGTGCCAGCAGCTTGGTAGGGGTCCAAGAGACCCAGTACTTC. The chain joins TRBV5-6 to TRBJ2-5; D might be TRBD1 (5 bases). Trimming cost V 0 bases and J 1 base, with 7 bases left between them. The germline gives CDR1 SGHDT, CDR2 YYEEEE. The CDR3 is made up of 14 amino acids.

This clonotype was seen only once. A much more abundant neighbour one base away suggests this may be a read error. The genes are TRBV29-1 and TRBJ2-1; D gene uncertain. Trimming pared 4 bases from V and 4 bases from J, leaving 17 bases between. CDR1 SQVTM and CDR2 ANQGSEA come from the germline V gene. This CDR3 has 15 amino acids. CDR3 sequence: CSVGRWRELYNEQFF. For the CDR3, the DNA is TGCAGCGTTGGTCGCTGGCGAGAACTTTACAATGAGCAGTTCTTC.

This clonotype appeared a few times. The chain employs TRBV10-3 and TRBJ1-1; tentatively, D is TRBD1 (6 bases). CDR1 is ENHRY and CDR2 is SYGVKD in the germline V gene. This CDR3 is 13 amino acids long. V was cut by 7 bases and J by 0 bases, with 9 bases left in between. CDR3 loop: CAIKDSLNTEAFF. CDR3 in DNA: TGTGCCATCAAGGACAGTTTGAACACTGAAGCTTTCTTT.

In its sample, this clonotype was seen many times. This chain uses TRBV2 with TRBJ1-5; D is unclear. CDR1 is SNHLY and CDR2 is FYNNEI in the germline V gene. The CDR3 length is 13 residues. V was pared by 3 bases and J by 1 base, with 4 bases between. The CDR3 here is CASSDRSNQPQHF. CDR3 DNA sequence: TGTGCCAGCAGTGACAGGAGCAATCAGCCCCAGCATTTT.

About this clonotype itself: A single base separates this from a much larger clone, so it may be a read error. V gene TRBV12-3 or TRBV12-4 combines with J gene TRBJ2-3, with a weak D call TRBD2 (6 bases). The CDR3 runs to 13 residues. The CDR3 sequence is CASSLASGDTRYF. The CDR3 DNA follows: TGTGCCAGCAGTTTAGCGTCGGGGGATACGCGGTATTTT.

This clonotype was counted between two and nine times. This chain connects TRBV7-9 to TRBJ2-2; 8 positions agree with TRBD1. CDR3 size: 15 residues. The germline V gene has CDR1 SEHNR and CDR2 FQNEAQ (reference sequence). Trimming cost V 7 bases and J 4 bases; bases outside gene matches: 8. CDR3 coding DNA: TGTGCCAGCACCGTACTCACAGGGGGCACCGGGGAGCTGTTTTTT. Protein: CASTVLTGGTGELFF.

The chain uses TRBV30 and TRBJ1-3; no clear D. CDR3 length: 13 amino acids. V lost 7 bases, J lost 0 bases, and 10 bases lay in between. The germline V gene encodes CDR1 GTSNPN and CDR2 SVGIG (reference sequence). The CDR3 nucleotides read TGTGCCTCGCTAAGGGACTCTGGAAACACCATATATTTT. Its protein product is CASLRDSGNTIYF.

In this sample, this clonotype turned up a few times. This chain joins TRBV6-1 and TRBJ1-5, with D unresolved. The CDR3 sequence is 12 residues long. V gave up 1 base and J gave up 9 bases, with 7 bases separating them. Per the germline V gene, CDR1 is MNHNS and CDR2 is SASEGT. The CDR3 is CASSEGDPPQHF. The DNA of the CDR3 is TGTGCCAGCAGTGAAGGGGATCCGCCCCAGCATTTT.

The rearrangement links TRBV3-1 to TRBJ2-7; D is unclear. The CDR3 is made up of 13 amino acids. Germline V CDR1 and CDR2: LGHDT, YNNKEL (reference sequence). Trimming stripped 4 bases from V and 3 bases from J, with 10 bases between. This CDR3 is CASSRERDYEQYF. The CDR3 bases are TGTGCCAGCAGCCGAGAAAGGGACTACGAGCAGTACTTC.

In this sample, this clonotype turned up a few times. The chain is built from TRBV7-2 and TRBJ1-6; a possible D gene is TRBD1 (5 bases). This CDR3 is 14 amino acids long. Germline V gene data show CDR1 as SGHTA and CDR2 as FQGNSA. V lost 4 bases, J lost 5 bases, and 9 bases lay in between. The CDR3 region is CASSYRQHNSPLHF. The DNA for the CDR3 is TGTGCCAGCAGCTACCGACAGCATAATTCACCCCTCCACTTT.

This clonotype has a handful of counts. The genes are TRBV10-1 and TRBJ2-7, with a weak D call TRBD1 (5 bases). Germline values: CDR1 WNHNN, CDR2 SYGVQD (reference sequence). The CDR3 contains 13 residues. Trimming removed 6 bases from V and 5 bases from J, with 14 bases in between. CDR3 DNA sequence: TGCGCCAGCAGCAAGGGGCCCTGGGACGAGCAGTACTTC. This codes for CASSKGPWDEQYF.